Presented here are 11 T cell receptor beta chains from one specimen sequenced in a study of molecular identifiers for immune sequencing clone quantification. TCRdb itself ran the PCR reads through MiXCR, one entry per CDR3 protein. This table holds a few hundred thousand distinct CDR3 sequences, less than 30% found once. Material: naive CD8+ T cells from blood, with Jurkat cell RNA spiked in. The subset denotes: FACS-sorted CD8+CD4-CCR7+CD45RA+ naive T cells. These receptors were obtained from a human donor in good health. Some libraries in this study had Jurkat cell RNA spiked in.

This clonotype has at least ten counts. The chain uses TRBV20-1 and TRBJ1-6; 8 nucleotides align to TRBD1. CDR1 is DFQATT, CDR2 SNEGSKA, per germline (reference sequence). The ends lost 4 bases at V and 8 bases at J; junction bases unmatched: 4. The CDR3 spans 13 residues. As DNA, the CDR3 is TGCAGTGCTACGGACAGGGCGGATTCACCCCTCCACTTT. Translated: CSATDRADSPLHF.

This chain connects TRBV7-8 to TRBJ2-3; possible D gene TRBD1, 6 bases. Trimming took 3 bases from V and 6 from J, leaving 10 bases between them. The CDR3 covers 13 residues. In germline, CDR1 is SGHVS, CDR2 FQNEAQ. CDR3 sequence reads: CASSFTQGDTQYF. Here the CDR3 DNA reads TGTGCCAGCAGCTTCACTCAGGGGGATACGCAGTATTTT.

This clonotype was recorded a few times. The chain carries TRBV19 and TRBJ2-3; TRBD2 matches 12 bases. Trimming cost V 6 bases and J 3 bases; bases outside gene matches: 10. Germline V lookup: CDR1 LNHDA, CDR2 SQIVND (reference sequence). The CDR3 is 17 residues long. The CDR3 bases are TGTGCCAGTAGCAACATAGGGACTAGCGGGTTTACAGATACGCAGTATTTT. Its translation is CASSNIGTSGFTDTQYF. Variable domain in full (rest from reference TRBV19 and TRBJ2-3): DGGITQSPKYLFRKEGQNVTLSCEQNLNHDAMYWYRQDPGQGLRLIYYSQIVNDFQKGDIAEGYSVSREKKESFPLTVTSAQKNPTAFYLCASSNIGTSGFTDTQYFGPGTRLTVL.

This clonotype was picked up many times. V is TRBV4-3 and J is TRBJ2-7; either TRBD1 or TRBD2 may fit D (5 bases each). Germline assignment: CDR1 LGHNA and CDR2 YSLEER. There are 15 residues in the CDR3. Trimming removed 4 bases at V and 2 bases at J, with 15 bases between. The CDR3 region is CASSRDRGGAYEQYF. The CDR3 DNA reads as TGCGCCAGCAGCCGGGACCGAGGAGGAGCCTACGAGCAGTACTTC.

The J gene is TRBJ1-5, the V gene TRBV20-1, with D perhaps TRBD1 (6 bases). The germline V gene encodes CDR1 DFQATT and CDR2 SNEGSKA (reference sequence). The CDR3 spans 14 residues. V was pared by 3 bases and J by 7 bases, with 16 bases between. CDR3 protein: CSARQTGLGQPQHF. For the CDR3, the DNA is TGCAGTGCTAGGCAGACAGGTCTGGGACAGCCCCAGCATTTT.

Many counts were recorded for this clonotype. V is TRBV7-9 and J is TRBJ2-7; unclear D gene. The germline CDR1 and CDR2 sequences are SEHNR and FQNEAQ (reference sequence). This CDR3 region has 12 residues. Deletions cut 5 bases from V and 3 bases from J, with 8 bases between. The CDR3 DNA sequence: TGTGCCAGCAGCCCGGCAGGCTACGAGCAGTACTTC. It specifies CASSPAGYEQYF.

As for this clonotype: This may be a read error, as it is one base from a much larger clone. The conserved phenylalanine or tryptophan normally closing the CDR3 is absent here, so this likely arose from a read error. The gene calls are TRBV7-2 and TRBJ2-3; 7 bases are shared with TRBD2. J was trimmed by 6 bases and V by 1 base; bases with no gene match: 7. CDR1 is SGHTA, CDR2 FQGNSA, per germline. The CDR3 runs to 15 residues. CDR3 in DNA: TGTGCCAGCAGCTTAGGGGCTAGCGGAGGTGATACGCAGTATTCT. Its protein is CASSLGASGGDTQYS.

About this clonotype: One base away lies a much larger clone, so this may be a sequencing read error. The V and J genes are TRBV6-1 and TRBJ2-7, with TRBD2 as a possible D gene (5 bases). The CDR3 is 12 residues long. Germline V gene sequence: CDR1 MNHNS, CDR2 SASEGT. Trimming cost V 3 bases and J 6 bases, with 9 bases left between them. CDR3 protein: CASSDWRFEQYF. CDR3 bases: TGTGCCAGCAGTGATTGGAGGTTCGAGCAGTACTTC.

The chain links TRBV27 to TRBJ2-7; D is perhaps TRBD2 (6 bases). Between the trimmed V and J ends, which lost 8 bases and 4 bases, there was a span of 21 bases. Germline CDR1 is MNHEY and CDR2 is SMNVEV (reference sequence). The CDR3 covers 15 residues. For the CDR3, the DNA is TGTGCCAGCGCATCTCTGGGGGGTTATTCTTACGAGCAGTACTTC. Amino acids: CASASLGGYSYEQYF.

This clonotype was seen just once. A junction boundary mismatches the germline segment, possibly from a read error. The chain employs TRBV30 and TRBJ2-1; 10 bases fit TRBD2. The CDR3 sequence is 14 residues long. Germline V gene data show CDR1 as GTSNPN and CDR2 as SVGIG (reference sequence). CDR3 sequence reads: CAWTLAGVGDEQLF. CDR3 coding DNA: TGTGCCTGGACCCTAGCGGGAGTTGGGGATGAGCAGCTCTTC.

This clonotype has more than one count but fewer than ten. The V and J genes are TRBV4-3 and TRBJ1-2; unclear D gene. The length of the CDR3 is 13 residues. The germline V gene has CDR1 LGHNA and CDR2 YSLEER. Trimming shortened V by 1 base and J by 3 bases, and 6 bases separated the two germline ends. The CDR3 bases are TGCGCCAGCAGCCAAGCAGGATACTATGGCTACACCTTC. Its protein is CASSQAGYYGYTF.